These 14 T cell receptor beta chains share one sample of origin, sequenced in a study of blood T cells in healthy people across ages. The authors ran a second PCR of about 7 to 12 cycles using a sample-barcoded 5' primer and a J-beta primer mix. TCRdb ran MiXCR on the 5' RACE reads and lists one entry per CDR3 protein. The sample holds 1.5 million to 2 million distinct CDR3 sequences, 28% seen once. The source material was blood. Every receptor here comes from a woman aged 25 to 39 in good health.

Only one count was recorded for this clonotype. The chain uses TRBV7-2 and TRBJ2-7; 8 nucleotides line up with TRBD2. The CDR3 runs to 15 residues. CDR1 and CDR2 (germline): SGHTA, FQGNSA. V was pared by 1 base and J by 12 bases, with 14 bases of the junction left unmatched. This CDR3 is CASSLEEPGLGHSYF. For the CDR3, the DNA is TGTGCCAGCAGCTTAGAAGAGCCGGGACTAGGCCACTCGTACTTC.

This clonotype was found many times. The chain is built from TRBV13 and TRBJ2-7; TRBD2 agrees at 7 bases. This CDR3 comprises 13 residues. Germline CDR1 is PRHDT and CDR2 is FYEKMQ (reference sequence). With 2 bases clipped from V and 3 bases from J, the junction kept 1 base outside the gene matches. The CDR3 loop reads CASSLKRDYEQYF. CDR3 nucleotides: TGTGCCAGCAGCTTAAAGCGGGACTACGAGCAGTACTTC.

CDR3: CASSARGIGRSNQPQHF. The CDR3 DNA follows: TGTGCCAGCAGCGCCCGCGGTATAGGACGCAGCAATCAGCCCCAGCATTTT. The V gene is TRBV7-2, the J gene TRBJ1-5; the D is unclear. The V and J ends lost 5 bases and 1 base respectively, with 18 bases between them. The CDR3 sequence is 17 residues long. Per the germline V gene, CDR1 is SGHTA and CDR2 is FQGNSA. Looking up the rest from reference TRBV7-2 and TRBJ1-5 gives the full variable domain: GAGVSQSPSNKVTEKGKDVELRCDPISGHTALYWYRQSLGQGLEFLIYFQGNSAPDKSGLPSDRFSAERTGGSVSTLTIQRTQQEDSAVYLCASSARGIGRSNQPQHFGDGTRLSIL.

This clonotype was observed a handful of times. The V gene is TRBV7-2, the J gene TRBJ2-1; 7 nucleotides match TRBD1. Germline CDR1 and CDR2: SGHTA and FQGNSA. The trim removed 6 bases at V and 9 bases at J, leaving 17 bases unmatched. The CDR3 has 16 residues. CDR3 amino acids: CASRHPTGVRATEQFF. The CDR3 DNA sequence: TGTGCCAGCAGACACCCTACAGGGGTAAGAGCCACTGAGCAGTTCTTC.

The V call is TRBV6-5, the J call TRBJ1-1, with D possibly being TRBD1 (5 bases). This CDR3 contains 15 residues. V shed 5 bases and J shed 7 bases, with 20 bases lying between them. Germline CDR1 MNHEY, CDR2 SVGAGI. The DNA of the CDR3 is TGTGCCAGCAGTGTACCGGGACCCACTAGAGGTGAAGCTTTCTTT. Its protein is CASSVPGPTRGEAFF.

This chain uses TRBV11-2 with TRBJ2-1, with D possibly TRBD2 on 6 matching bases. The CDR3 has 16 residues. Germline V CDR1 and CDR2: SGHAT, FQNNGV. Trimming removed 4 bases from V and 1 base from J, with 14 bases in between. CDR3 in DNA: TGTGCCAGCAGCTCCCCCATAGCGGCTTCCTACAATGAGCAGTTCTTC. It specifies CASSSPIAASYNEQFF. Together with reference TRBV11-2 and TRBJ2-1, the CDR3 gives the full variable domain: EAGVAQSPRYKIIEKRQSVAFWCNPISGHATLYWYQQILGQGPKLLIQFQNNGVVDDSQLPKDRFSAERLKGVDSTLKIQPAKLEDSAVYLCASSSPIAASYNEQFFGPGTRLTVL.

The chain is built from TRBV9 and TRBJ2-7; TRBD2 agrees at 9 bases. CDR1 and CDR2 from the germline V gene are SGDLS and YYNGEE. This CDR3 is built from 14 residues. The trim removed 2 bases at V and 6 bases at J, leaving 6 bases unmatched. In nucleotides, the CDR3 is TGTGCCAGCAGCGTCGGGACTAGCCACCTCGAGCAGTACTTC. It specifies CASSVGTSHLEQYF.

There are many counts of this clonotype. In nucleotides, the CDR3 is TGCAGTGCTGAACGGGGGTCAGGGGCCAACGTCCTGACTTTC. Protein product: CSAERGSGANVLTF. The J gene is TRBJ2-6, the V gene TRBV20-1, with D tentatively TRBD2 (6 bases). Trimming removed 5 bases at V and 4 bases at J, with 12 bases between. The CDR3 runs 14 residues. Germline V lookup: CDR1 DFQATT, CDR2 SNEGSKA (reference sequence).

At least ten counts were recorded for this clonotype. The V gene is TRBV12-3 or TRBV12-4, the J gene TRBJ2-4, with D maybe TRBD1 (6 bases). V was clipped by 11 bases and J by 8 bases, with 19 bases between them. The CDR3 length is 13 residues. The CDR3: CASDTGHRDIQYF. CDR3 sequence (DNA): TGTGCCTCCGACACGGGACATAGGGACATTCAGTACTTC.

This clonotype was picked up many times. The genes are TRBV6-2 or TRBV6-3 and TRBJ2-7, with TRBD2 identical over 14 bases. In germline, CDR1 is MNHEY, CDR2 SVGEGT. The CDR3 covers 16 residues. J lost 1 base, V lost 6 bases, and 5 bases had no gene match. The CDR3 DNA reads as TGTGCCAGCAGCCGGACTAGCGGGGGGCTATCCTACGAGCAGTACTTC. Protein: CASSRTSGGLSYEQYF.

On this clonotype itself: A junction end diverges from the germline sequence, so it may reflect a read error. The gene calls are TRBV6-1 and TRBJ2-3, with TRBD2 matching over 12 bases. This CDR3 comprises 16 residues. Germline CDR1 reads MNHNS; CDR2 reads SASEGT. The CDR3 loop reads CASREIGTSGSDMQYF. The CDR3 DNA reads TGTGCCAGCAGGGAGATAGGGACTAGCGGGTCAGATATGCAGTATTTT.

For this clonotype: This may stem from a read error, because a much larger clone lies one nucleotide away. This sequence joins TRBV20-1 and TRBJ2-7; 9 nucleotides match TRBD1. The CDR3 consists of 13 residues. The V and J ends lost 6 bases and 5 bases, in that order; junction bases with no gene match: 8. Looked up from germline, CDR1 is DFQATT and CDR2 is SNEGSKA (reference sequence). CDR3 amino acids: CSAPGQGEDEQYF. Written as DNA, the CDR3 is TGCAGTGCCCCGGGACAGGGAGAAGACGAGCAGTACTTC.

The table lists this clonotype with a few counts. The chain is built from TRBV7-3 and TRBJ2-1, with TRBD1 identical over 8 bases. V was clipped by 2 bases and J by 9 bases; unmatched bases: 12. Germline assignment: CDR1 SGHTA and CDR2 FQGTGA. The CDR3 length is 16 residues. The CDR3 reads CASSLGGRQGAGEQFF. The DNA for the CDR3 is TGTGCCAGCAGCTTAGGAGGCCGGCAGGGGGCCGGTGAGCAGTTCTTC.

In regard to this clonotype: This may be a read error, as it is one base from a much larger clone. J is TRBJ2-6 and V is TRBV7-6; weak D call: TRBD1 (5 bases). Germline V CDR1 and CDR2: SGHVS, FNYEAQ. CDR3 length equals 16 residues. The CDR3 loop is CAGSLGSGPGANVLTF. CDR3 bases: TGTGCCGGCAGCTTAGGGTCAGGGCCCGGGGCCAACGTCCTGACTTTC.